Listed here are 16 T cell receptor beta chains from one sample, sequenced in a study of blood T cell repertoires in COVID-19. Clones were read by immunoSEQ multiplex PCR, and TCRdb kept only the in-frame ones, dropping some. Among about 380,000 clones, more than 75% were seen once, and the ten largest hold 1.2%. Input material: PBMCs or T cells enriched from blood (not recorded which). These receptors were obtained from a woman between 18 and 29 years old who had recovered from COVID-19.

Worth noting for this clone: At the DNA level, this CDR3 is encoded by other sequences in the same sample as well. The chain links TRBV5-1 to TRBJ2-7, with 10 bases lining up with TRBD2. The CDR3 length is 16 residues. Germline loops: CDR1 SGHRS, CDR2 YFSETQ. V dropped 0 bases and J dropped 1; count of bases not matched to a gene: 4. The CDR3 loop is CASSLASGGPSYEQYF. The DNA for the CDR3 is TGCGCCAGCAGCTTGGCTAGCGGGGGACCTTCCTACGAGCAGTACTTC. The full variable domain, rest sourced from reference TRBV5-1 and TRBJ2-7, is KAGVTQTPRYLIKTRGQQVTLSCSPISGHRSVSWYQQTPGQGLQFLFEYFSETQRNKGNFPGRFSGRQFSNSRSEMNVSTLELGDSALYLCASSLASGGPSYEQYFGPGTRLTVT.

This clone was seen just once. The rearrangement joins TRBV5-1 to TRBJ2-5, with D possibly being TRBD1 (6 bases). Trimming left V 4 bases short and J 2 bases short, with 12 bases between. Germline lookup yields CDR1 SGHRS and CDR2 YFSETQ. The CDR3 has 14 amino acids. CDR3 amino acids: CASSGIGQQETQYF. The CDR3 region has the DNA TGCGCCAGCAGCGGGATCGGACAGCAAGAGACCCAGTACTTC.

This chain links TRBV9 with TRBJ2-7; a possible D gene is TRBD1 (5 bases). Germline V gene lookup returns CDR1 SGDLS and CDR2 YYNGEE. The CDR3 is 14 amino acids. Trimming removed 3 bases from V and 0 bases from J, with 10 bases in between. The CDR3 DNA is TGTGCCAGCAGCGCCGACAGATTCTCCTACGAGCAGTACTTC. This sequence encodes CASSADRFSYEQYF.

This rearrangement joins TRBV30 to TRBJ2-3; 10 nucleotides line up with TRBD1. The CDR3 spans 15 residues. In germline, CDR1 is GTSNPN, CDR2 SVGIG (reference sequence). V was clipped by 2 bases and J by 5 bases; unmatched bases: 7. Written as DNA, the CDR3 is TGTGCCTGGAGTAAGACAGGGGGCCTTGGAGATACGCAGTATTTT. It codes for CAWSKTGGLGDTQYF.

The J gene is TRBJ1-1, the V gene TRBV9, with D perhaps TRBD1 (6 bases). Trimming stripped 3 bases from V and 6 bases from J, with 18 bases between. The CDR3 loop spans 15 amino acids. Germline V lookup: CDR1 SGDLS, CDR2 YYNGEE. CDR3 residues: CASSAQQGLPAEAFF. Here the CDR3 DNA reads TGTGCCAGCAGCGCGCAACAGGGCCTACCGGCTGAAGCTTTCTTT.

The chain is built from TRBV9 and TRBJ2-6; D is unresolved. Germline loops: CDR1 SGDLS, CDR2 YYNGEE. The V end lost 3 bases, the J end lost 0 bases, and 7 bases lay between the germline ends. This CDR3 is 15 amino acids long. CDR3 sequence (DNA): TGTGCCAGCAGCGCCCAGGCCTCTGGGGCCAACGTCCTGACTTTC. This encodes CASSAQASGANVLTF.

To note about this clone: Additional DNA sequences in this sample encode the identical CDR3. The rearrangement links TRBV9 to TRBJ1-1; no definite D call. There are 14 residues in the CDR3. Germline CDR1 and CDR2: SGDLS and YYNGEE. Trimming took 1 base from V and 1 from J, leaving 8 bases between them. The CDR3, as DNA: TGTGCCAGCAGCGTAATTTCAGAGAACACTGAAGCTTTCTTT. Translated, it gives CASSVISENTEAFF.

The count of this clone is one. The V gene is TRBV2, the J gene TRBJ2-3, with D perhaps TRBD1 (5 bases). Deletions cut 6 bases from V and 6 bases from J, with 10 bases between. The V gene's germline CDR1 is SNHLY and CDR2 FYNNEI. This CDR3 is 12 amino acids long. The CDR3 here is CASSVQADTQYF. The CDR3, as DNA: TGTGCCAGCAGCGTACAGGCGGATACGCAGTATTTT.

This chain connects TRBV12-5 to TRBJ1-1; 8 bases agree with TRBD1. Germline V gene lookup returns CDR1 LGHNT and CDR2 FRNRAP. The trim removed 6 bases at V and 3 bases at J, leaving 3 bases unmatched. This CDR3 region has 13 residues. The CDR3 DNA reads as TGTGCTAGTGGCCTGGACAGGGACACTGAAGCTTTCTTT. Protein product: CASGLDRDTEAFF. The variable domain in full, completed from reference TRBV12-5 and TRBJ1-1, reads DARVTQTPRHKVTEMGQEVTMRCQPILGHNTVFWYRQTMMQGLELLAYFRNRAPLDDSGMPKDRFSAEMPDATLATLKIQPSEPRDSAVYFCASGLDRDTEAFFGQGTRLTVV.

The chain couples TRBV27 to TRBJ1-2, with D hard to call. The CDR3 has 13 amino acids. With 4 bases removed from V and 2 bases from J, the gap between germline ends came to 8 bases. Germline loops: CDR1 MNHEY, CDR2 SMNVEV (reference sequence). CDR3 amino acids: CASSYEGNYGYTF. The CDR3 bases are TGTGCCAGCAGTTACGAGGGAAACTATGGCTACACCTTC.

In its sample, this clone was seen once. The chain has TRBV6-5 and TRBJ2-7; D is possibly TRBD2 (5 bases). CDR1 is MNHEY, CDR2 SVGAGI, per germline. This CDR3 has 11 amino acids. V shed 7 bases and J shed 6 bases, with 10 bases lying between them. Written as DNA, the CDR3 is TGTGCCAGCACCCTCGGGGTCGAGCAGTACTTC. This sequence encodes CASTLGVEQYF.

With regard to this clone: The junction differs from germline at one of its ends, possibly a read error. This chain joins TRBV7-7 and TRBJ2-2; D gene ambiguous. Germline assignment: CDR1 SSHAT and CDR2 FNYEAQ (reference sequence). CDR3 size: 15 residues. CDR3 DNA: TGTGCTAGCAGCTTAGGTGATCTGAGCACCGGGGAGCTGTTTTTT. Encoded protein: CASSLGDLSTGELFF.

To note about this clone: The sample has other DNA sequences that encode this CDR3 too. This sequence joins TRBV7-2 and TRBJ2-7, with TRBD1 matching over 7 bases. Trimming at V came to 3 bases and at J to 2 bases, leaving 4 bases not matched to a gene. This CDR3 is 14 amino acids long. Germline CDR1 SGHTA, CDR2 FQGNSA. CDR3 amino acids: CASSLAGGPYEQYF. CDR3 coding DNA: TGTGCCAGCAGCTTGGCAGGGGGTCCCTACGAGCAGTACTTC.

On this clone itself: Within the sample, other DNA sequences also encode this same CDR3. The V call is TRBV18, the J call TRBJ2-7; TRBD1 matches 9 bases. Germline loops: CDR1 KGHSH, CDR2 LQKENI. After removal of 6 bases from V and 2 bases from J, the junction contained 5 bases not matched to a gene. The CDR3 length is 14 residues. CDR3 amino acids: CASSPGTGTYEQYF. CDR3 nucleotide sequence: TGTGCCAGCTCTCCCGGGACAGGGACCTACGAGCAGTACTTC.

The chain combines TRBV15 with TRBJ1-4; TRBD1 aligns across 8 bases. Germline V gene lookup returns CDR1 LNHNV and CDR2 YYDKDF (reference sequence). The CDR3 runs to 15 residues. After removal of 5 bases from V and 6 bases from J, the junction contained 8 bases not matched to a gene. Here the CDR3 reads CATSARTGTDEKLFF. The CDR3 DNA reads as TGTGCCACCAGCGCCCGGACAGGGACGGATGAAAAACTGTTTTTT. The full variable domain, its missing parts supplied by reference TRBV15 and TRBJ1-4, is DAMVIQNPRYQVTQFGKPVTLSCSQTLNHNVMYWYQQKSSQAPKLLFHYYDKDFNNEADTPDNFQSRRPNTSFCFLDIRSPGLGDTAMYLCATSARTGTDEKLFFGSGTQLSVL.

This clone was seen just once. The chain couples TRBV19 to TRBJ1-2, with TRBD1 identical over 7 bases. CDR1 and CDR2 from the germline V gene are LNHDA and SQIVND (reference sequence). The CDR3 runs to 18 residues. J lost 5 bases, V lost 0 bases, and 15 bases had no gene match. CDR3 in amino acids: CASSIDIGGAVVRYGYTF. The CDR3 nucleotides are TGTGCCAGTAGTATAGATATAGGGGGCGCGGTAGTTCGTTATGGCTACACCTTC.